This T cell receptor beta chain is from a study of cytomegalovirus exposure and HLA in healthy donors. Across the study: Prior work identified roughly 120 million unique TCR beta sequences in 190 million or so T cells.

The study ran its PCR with 60 Vbeta and 13 Jbeta primers. Only in-frame clones appear in the TCRdb table, and some are missing; sequencing was by immunoSEQ multiplex PCR. The sample has more than 65,000 clones; under 80% are singletons. Sequencing was carried out using PBMCs. This receptor was taken from a woman aged 45 to 65 in good health and CMV-seropositive.

The CDR3 region is CASSWTRTQYF. The CDR3, as DNA: TGCGCCAGCAGCTGGACTAGAACGCAGTATTTT. The genes are TRBV5-1 and TRBJ2-3; 7 bases map to TRBD2. The germline V gene encodes CDR1 SGHRS and CDR2 YFSETQ. With V trimmed by 3 bases and J by 9 bases, 1 base remained unmatched. This CDR3 has 11 amino acids.